The clone carrying this TCR beta chain was seen more than once but under ten times. Its antigen is currently unknown. Deletions cut 3 bases from V and 8 bases from J, with 16 bases between. The CDR3 contains 14 residues. The germline V gene has CDR1 SGHDN and CDR2 FVKESK. The entry originates in a study of cytotoxic CD8 clonotypes in ibrutinib-treated CLL. Looking at the study overall: Of the patients, under 13 were relapsed/refractory, roughly 16 treatment-naive and about 17 IGHV unmutated. Overall study results and limits: There were few public clonotypes, and on treatment they contracted or stayed stable. Sampling schedules were unmatched across sustained-remission and progressing patients. T-cell clonality at baseline went above that of age-matched healthy donors and rose and fell with circulating CD8+ T-cell counts.

Only in-frame clones appear in the TCRdb table, and some are missing; sequencing was by immunoSEQ multiplex PCR. The sample carries approximately 47,000 clones, under 80% recorded once. This TCR derives from a human donor with chronic lymphocytic leukemia. Sequenced here: PBMCs, sampled after 24 months of ibrutinib treatment. The chain has TRBV14 and TRBJ1-2; D possibly corresponds to TRBD1 (5 bases). In DNA, the CDR3 is TGTGCCAGCAGCCAGCAGGGTATCGGTGGAGGCTACACCTTC. Its translation is CASSQQGIGGGYTF.